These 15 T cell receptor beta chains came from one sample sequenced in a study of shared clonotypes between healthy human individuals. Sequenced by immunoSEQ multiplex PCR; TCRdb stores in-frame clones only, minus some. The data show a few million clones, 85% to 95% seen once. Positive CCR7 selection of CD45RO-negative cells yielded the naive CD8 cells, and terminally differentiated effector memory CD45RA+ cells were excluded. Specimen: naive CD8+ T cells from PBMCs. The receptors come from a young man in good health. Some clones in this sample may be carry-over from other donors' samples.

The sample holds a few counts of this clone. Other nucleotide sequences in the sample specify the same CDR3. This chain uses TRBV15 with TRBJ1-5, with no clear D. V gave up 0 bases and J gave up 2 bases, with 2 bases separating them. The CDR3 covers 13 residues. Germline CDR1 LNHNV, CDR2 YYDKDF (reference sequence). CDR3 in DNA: TGTGCCACCAGCAGAGATGGCAATCAGCCCCAGCATTTT. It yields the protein CATSRDGNQPQHF.

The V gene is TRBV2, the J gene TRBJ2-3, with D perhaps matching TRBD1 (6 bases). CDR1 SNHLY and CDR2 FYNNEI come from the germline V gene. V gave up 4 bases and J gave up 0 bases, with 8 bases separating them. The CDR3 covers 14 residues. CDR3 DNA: TGTGCCAGCAGTGTGGGACATAGCACAGATACGCAGTATTTT. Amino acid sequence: CASSVGHSTDTQYF.

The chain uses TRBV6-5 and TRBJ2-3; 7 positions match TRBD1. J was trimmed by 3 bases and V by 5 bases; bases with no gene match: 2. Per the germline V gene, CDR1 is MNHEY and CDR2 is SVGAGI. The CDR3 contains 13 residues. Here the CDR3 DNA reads TGTGCCAGCAGTAGGGACAGAACAGATACGCAGTATTTT. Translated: CASSRDRTDTQYF.

CDR3 amino acids: CASSVGQRNTEAFF. In nucleotides, the CDR3 is TGTGCCAGCAGCGTGGGACAGCGGAACACTGAAGCTTTCTTT. The chain links TRBV7-9 to TRBJ1-1; 7 positions match TRBD1. Germline V gene lookup returns CDR1 SEHNR and CDR2 FQNEAQ (reference sequence). The ends lost 5 bases at V and 1 base at J; junction bases unmatched: 4. The CDR3 is made up of 14 amino acids.

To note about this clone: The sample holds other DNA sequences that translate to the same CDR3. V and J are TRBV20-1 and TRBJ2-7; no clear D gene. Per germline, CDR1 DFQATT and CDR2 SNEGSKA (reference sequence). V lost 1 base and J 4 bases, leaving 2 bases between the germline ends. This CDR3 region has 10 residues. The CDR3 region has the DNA TGCAGTGCTAGAGGGTACGAGCAGTACTTC. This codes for CSARGYEQYF.

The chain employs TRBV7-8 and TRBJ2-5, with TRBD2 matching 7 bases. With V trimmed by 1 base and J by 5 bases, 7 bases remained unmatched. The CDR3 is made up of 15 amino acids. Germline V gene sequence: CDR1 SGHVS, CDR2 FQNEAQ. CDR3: CASSLVLQGGETQYF. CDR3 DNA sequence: TGTGCCAGCAGCTTAGTCCTCCAGGGAGGGGAGACCCAGTACTTC.

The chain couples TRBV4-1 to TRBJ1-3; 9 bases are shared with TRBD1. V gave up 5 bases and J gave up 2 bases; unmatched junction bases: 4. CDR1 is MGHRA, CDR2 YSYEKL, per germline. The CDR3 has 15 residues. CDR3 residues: CASSDRTGAGNTIYF. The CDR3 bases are TGCGCCAGCAGCGATCGGACAGGGGCTGGAAACACCATATATTTT.

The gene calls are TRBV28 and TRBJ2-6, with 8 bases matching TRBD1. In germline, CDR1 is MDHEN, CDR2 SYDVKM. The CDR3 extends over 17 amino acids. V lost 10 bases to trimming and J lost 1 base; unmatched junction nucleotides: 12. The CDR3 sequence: CATSGQGLLSGANVLTF. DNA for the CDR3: TGTGCCACCTCCGGACAGGGCCTACTTTCTGGGGCCAACGTCCTGACTTTC.

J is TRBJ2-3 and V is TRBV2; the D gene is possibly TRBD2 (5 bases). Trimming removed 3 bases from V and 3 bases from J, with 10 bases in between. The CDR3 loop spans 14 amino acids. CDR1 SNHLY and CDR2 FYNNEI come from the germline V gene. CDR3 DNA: TGTGCCAGCAGTGAGGGAGCTCTAACAGATACGCAGTATTTT. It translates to CASSEGALTDTQYF.

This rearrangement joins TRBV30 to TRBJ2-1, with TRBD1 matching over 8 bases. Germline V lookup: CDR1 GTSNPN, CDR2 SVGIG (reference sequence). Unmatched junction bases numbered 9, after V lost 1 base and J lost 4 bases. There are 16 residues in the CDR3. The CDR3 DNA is TGTGCCTGGAGTGGACTCGGACAGGGAGGATACAATGAGCAGTTCTTC. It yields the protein CAWSGLGQGGYNEQFF.

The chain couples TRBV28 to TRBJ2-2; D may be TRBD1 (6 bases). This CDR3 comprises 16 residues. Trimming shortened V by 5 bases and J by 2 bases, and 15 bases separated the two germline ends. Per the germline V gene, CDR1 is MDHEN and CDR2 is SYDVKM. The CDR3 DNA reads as TGTGCCAGCAGTCCCCCCGGGACACTCAACACCGGGGAGCTGTTTTTT. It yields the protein CASSPPGTLNTGELFF.

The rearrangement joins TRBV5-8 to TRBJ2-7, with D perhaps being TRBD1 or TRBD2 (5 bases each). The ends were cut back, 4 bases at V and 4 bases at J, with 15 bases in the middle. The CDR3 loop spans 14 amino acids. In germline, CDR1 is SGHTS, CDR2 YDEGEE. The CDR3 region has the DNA TGTGCCAGCAGCCCGGGGCGAACAGTATACGAGCAGTACTTC. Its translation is CASSPGRTVYEQYF.

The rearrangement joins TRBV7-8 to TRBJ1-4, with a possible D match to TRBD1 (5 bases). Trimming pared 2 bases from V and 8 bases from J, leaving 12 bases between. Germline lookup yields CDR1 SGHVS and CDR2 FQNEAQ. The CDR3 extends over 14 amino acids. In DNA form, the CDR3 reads TGTGCCAGCAGCTTAAAACAGGCAAGAGAAAAACTGTTTTTT. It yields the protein CASSLKQAREKLFF. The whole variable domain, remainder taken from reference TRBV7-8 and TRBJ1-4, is GAGVSQSPRYKVAKRGQDVALRCDPISGHVSLFWYQQALGQGPEFLTYFQNEAQLDKSGLPSDRFFAERPEGSVSTLKIQRTQQEDSAVYLCASSLKQAREKLFFGSGTQLSVL.

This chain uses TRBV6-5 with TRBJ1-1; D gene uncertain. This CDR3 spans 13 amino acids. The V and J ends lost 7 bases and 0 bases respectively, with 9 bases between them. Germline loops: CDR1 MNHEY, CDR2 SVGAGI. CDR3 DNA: TGTGCCAGCAAGGAGCTACTGAACACTGAAGCTTTCTTT. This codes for CASKELLNTEAFF.

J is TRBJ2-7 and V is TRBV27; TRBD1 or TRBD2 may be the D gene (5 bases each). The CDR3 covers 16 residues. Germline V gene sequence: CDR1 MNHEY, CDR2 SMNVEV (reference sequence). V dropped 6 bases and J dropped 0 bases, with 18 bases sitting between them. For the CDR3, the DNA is TGTGCCAGCAGCCCCCACGGCCGGGACGCCTCCTACGAGCAGTACTTC. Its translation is CASSPHGRDASYEQYF.